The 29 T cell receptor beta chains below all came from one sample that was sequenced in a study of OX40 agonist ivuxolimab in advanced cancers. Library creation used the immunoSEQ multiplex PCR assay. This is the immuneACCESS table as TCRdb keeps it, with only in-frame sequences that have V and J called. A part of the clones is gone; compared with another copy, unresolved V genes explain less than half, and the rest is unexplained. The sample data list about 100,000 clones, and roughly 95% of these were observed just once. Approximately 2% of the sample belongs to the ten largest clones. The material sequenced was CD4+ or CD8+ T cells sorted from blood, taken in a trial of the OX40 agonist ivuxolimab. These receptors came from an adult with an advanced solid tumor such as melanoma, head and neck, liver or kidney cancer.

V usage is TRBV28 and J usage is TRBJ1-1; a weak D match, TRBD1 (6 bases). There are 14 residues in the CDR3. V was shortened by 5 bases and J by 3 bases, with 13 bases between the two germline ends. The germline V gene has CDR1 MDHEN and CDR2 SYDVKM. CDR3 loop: CASSATGSYTEAFF. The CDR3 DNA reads TGTGCCAGCAGTGCCACAGGGTCTTACACTGAAGCTTTCTTT.

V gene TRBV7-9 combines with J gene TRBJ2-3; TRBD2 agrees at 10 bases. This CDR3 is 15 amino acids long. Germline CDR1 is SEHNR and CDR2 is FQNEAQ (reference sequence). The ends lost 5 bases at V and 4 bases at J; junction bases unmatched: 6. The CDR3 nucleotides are TGTGCCAGCAGCCAGGGGCTAGCGGGAGCAGATACGCAGTATTTT. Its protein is CASSQGLAGADTQYF.

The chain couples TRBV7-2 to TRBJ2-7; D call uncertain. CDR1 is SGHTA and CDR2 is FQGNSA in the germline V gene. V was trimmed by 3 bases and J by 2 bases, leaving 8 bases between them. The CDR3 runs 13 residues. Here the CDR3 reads CASSLTPAYEQYF. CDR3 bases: TGTGCCAGCAGCTTGACACCAGCCTACGAGCAGTACTTC.

The CDR3 coding sequence is TGTGCCAGCAGTAATGAGCAGTTCTTC. Protein: CASSNEQFF. The chain is built from TRBV28 and TRBJ2-1; D ambiguous. V lost 5 bases and J 7 bases, leaving 0 bases between the germline ends. Germline V gives CDR1 MDHEN, CDR2 SYDVKM. CDR3 size: 9 residues. Full variable domain (outside the CDR3, taken from reference TRBV28 and TRBJ2-1): DVKVTQSSRYLVKRTGEKVFLECVQDMDHENMFWYRQDPGLGLRLIYFSYDVKMKEKGDIPEGYSVSREKKERFSLILESASTNQTSMYLCASSNEQFFGPGTRLTVL.

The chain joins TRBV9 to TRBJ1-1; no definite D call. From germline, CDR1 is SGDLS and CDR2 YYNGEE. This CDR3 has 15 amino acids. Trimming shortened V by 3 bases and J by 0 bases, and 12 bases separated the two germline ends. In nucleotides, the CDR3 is TGTGCCAGCAGCGGAGACCTAGGGATGAACACTGAAGCTTTCTTT. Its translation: CASSGDLGMNTEAFF.

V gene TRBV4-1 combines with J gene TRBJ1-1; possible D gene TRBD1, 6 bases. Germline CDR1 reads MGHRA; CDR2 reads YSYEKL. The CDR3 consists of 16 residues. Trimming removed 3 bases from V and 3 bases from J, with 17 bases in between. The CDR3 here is CASSQGGGVEDTEAFF. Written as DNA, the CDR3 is TGCGCCAGCAGCCAGGGAGGGGGGGTAGAGGACACTGAAGCTTTCTTT.

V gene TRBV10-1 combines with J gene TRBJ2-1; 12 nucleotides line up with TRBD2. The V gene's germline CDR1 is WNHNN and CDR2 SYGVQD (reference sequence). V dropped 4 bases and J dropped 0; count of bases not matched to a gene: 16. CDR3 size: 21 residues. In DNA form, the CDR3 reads TGCGCCAGCAGTGCCCCAGCTCCGACTAGCGGGAGTGGTCTCTCCTACAATGAGCAGTTCTTC. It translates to CASSAPAPTSGSGLSYNEQFF.

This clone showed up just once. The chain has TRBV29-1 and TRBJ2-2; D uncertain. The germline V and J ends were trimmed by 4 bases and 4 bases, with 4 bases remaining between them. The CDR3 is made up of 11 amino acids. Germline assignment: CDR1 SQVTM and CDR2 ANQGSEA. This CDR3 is CSVVFTGELFF. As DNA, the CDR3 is TGCAGCGTTGTTTTCACCGGGGAGCTGTTTTTT.

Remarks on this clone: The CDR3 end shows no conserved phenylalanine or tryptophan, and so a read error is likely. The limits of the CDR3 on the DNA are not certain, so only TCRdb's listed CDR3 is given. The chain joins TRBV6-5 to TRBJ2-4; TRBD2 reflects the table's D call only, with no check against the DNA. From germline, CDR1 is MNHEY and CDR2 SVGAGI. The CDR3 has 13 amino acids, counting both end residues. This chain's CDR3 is CASSYGGSGGEVA.

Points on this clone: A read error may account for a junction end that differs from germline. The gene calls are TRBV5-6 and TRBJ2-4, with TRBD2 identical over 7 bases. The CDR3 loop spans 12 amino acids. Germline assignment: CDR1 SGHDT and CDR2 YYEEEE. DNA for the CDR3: TGTGCCAGCACTAGAAGAGGGCAGGGAGGGGACTTC. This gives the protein CASTRRGQGGDF.

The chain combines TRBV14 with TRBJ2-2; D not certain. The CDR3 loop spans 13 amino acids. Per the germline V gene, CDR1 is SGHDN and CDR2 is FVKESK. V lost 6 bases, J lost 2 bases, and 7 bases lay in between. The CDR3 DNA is TGTGCCAGCAGATTCCTCAACACCGGGGAGCTGTTTTTT. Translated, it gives CASRFLNTGELFF.

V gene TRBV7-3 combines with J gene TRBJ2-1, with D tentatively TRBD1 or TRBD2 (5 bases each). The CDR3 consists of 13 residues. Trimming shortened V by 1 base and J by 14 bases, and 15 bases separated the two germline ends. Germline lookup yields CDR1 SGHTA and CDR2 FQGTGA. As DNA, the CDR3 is TGTGCCAGCAGCTTAAAATTGGGGGAAGCAGAGTTCTTC. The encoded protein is CASSLKLGEAEFF.

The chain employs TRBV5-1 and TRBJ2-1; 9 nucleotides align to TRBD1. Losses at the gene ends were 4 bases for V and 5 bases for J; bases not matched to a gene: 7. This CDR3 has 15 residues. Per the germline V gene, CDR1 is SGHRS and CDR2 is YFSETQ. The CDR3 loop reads CASSDPRTGDNEQFF. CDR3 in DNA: TGCGCCAGCAGCGATCCTCGGACAGGGGACAATGAGCAGTTCTTC.

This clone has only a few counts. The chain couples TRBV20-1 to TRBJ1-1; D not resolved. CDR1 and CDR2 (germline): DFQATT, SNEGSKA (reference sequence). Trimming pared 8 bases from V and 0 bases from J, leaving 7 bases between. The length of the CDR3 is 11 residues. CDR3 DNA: TGCAGTCCTCTCCTGAACACTGAAGCTTTCTTT. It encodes CSPLLNTEAFF.

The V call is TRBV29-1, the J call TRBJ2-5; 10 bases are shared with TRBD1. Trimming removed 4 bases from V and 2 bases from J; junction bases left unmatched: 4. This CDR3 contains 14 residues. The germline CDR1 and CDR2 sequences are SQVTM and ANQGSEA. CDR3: CSVAGQGNQETQYF. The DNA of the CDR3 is TGCAGCGTTGCGGGACAGGGGAATCAAGAGACCCAGTACTTC.

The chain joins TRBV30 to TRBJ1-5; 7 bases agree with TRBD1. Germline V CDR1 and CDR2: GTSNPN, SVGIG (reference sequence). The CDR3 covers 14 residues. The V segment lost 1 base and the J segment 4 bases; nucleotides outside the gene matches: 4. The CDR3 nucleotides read TGTGCCTGGAGTGATCCACAGGGGAATCAGCCCCAGCATTTT. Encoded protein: CAWSDPQGNQPQHF.

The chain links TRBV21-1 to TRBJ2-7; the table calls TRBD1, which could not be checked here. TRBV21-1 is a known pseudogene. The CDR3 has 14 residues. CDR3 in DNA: TGTGCCAGCAGCGCCTGGACAGGGAGTTACGAGCAGTACTTC. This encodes CASSAWTGSYEQYF.

CDR3 region: CASSHTGTPEYEQYF. The CDR3, as DNA: TGCGCCAGCAGCCACACCGGGACACCGGAATACGAGCAGTACTTC. The chain combines TRBV4-1 with TRBJ2-7; D is possibly TRBD1 (6 bases). The V end lost 3 bases, the J end lost 4 bases, and 16 bases lay between the germline ends. Germline CDR1 reads MGHRA; CDR2 reads YSYEKL. The CDR3 has 15 amino acids.

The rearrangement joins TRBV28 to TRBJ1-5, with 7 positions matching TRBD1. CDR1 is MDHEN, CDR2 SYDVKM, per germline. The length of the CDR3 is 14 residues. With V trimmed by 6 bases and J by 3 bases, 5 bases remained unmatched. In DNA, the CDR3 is TGTGCCAGCAGGGACAGGAGGCTCAATCAGCCCCAGCATTTT. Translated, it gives CASRDRRLNQPQHF.

This chain's CDR3 is CATPSWLNTGELFF. CDR3 DNA sequence: TGTGCCACCCCCTCGTGGCTAAACACCGGGGAGCTGTTTTTT. The chain is built from TRBV7-9 and TRBJ2-2; D not resolved. V shed 10 bases and J shed 2 bases, with 14 bases lying between them. Germline-derived CDR1 and CDR2 are SEHNR and FQNEAQ (reference sequence). This CDR3 has 14 residues.

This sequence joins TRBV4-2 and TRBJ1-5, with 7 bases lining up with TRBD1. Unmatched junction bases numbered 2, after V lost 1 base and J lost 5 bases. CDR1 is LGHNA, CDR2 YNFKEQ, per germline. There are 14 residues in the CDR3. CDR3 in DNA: TGTGCCAGCAGCCAAGGACAGGGCGATCAGCCCCAGCATTTT. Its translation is CASSQGQGDQPQHF.

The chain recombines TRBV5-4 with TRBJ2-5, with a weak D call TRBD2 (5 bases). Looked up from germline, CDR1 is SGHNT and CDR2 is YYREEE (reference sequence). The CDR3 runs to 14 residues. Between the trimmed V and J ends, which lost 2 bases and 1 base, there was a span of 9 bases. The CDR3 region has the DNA TGTGCCAGCAGCTTTGGCGGACTCCAAGAGACCCAGTACTTC. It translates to CASSFGGLQETQYF.

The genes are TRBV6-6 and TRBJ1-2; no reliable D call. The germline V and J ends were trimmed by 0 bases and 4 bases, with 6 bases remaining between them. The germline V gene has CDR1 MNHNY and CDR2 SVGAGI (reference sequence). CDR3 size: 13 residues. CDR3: CASSYSPLYGYTF. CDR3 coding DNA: TGTGCCAGCAGTTACTCGCCCCTCTATGGCTACACCTTC.

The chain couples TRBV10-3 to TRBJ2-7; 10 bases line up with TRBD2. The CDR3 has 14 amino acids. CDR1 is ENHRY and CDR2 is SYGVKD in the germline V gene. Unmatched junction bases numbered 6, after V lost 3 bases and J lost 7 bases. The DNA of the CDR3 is TGTGCCATCAGTGAAAGCGGGGGGGCGGAAGAGCAGTACTTC. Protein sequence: CAISESGGAEEQYF.

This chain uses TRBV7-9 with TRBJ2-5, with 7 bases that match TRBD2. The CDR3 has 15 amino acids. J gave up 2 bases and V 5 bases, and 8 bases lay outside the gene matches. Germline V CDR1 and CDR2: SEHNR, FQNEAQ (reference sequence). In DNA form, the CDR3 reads TGTGCCAGCAGCCCCACCTCCGGGGGGCAAGAGACCCAGTACTTC. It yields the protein CASSPTSGGQETQYF. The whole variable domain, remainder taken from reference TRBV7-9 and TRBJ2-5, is DTGVSQNPRHKITKRGQNVTFRCDPISEHNRLYWYRQTLGQGPEFLTYFQNEAQLEKSRLLSDRFSAERPKGSFSTLEIQRTEQGDSAMYLCASSPTSGGQETQYFGPGTRLLVL.

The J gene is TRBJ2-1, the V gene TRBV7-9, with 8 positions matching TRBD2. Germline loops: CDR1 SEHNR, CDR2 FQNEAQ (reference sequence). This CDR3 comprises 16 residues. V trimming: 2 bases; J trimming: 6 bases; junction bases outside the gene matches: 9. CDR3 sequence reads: CASSLSGRGSFNEQFF. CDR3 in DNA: TGTGCCAGCAGCTTATCCGGGAGGGGTTCATTCAATGAGCAGTTCTTC.

The CDR3 DNA is TGTGCCAGCAGCCTCGGAGGGCAGCCCCAGCATTTT. Encoded protein: CASSLGGQPQHF. The genes are TRBV7-9 and TRBJ1-5; D gene unclear. The length of the CDR3 is 12 residues. Deletions cut 5 bases from V and 7 bases from J, with 9 bases between. CDR1 is SEHNR, CDR2 FQNEAQ, per germline (reference sequence).

In DNA form, the CDR3 reads TGCGCCAGCAGCTACCGAGGGGGGGCGCAAGAGACCCAGTACTTC. It yields the protein CASSYRGGAQETQYF. The chain uses TRBV5-1 and TRBJ2-5, with a tentative D call TRBD2 (7 bases). The CDR3 loop spans 15 amino acids. Germline V gene lookup returns CDR1 SGHRS and CDR2 YFSETQ. The V end lost 3 bases, the J end lost 2 bases, and 14 bases lay between the germline ends. The whole variable domain, remainder taken from reference TRBV5-1 and TRBJ2-5, is KAGVTQTPRYLIKTRGQQVTLSCSPISGHRSVSWYQQTPGQGLQFLFEYFSETQRNKGNFPGRFSGRQFSNSRSEMNVSTLELGDSALYLCASSYRGGAQETQYFGPGTRLLVL.

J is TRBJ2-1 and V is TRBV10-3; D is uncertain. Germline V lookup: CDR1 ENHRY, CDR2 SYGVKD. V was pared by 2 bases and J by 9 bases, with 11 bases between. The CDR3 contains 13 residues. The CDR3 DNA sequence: TGTGCCATCAGTGAGGACAATTCAATTGAGCAGTTCTTC. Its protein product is CAISEDNSIEQFF.